This TCR beta chain was sequenced for a study of cytotoxic CD8 clonotypes in ibrutinib-treated CLL (dated by TCRdb to about 2021). Describing the broader study: The cohort included some 14 treatment-naive and roughly ten relapsed/refractory patients; under 18 were IGHV unmutated. Of the 85 to 90 participants in the trial, about 25 had longitudinal samples available. All remission and progressive disease samples were collected while patients were still receiving ibrutinib. On average, each sample had approximately 280,000 productive templates and more than 85,000 productive rearrangements. Response samples were taken after a median of 12 months on treatment, ranging from roughly 6 to 36 months. Partial responses were observed in about 25 patients and complete responses in 2; after a median follow-up of around 68 months, remission was maintained in 14 patients and progression was observed in about twelve. Cryopreserved peripheral blood mononuclear cells were collected at three points: before therapy, at response, and at either sustained remission or disease progression.

This clone was seen more than once but under ten times. Its specific antigen is unknown. It has no much larger one-base neighbor in the sample; base qualities were not kept. What the work shows at the level of the full study, not this receptor alone: Baseline clonality exceeded that of age-matched healthy donors and correlated strongly with circulating CD8+ T-cell counts. Public clonotypes were rare and either shrank or stayed stable during treatment, and the rise in clonality at ibrutinib response reflected expansion of private clonotypes. Sustained-remission and progressing patients did not have matched sampling times, and lymph node repertoires were not examined. Clonality rose at ibrutinib response, remained stable during sustained remission, and dropped back toward baseline at progression.

A MiSeq instrument was used for deep resolution sequencing, which targeted depths ranging from 1 in 1 million up to 1 in 200,000 T cells, with coverage averaging 10x for each clonotype. The immunoSEQ hsTCRB Kit was used to generate the TCR beta libraries. Processing in the source paper ran as follows. The data were analyzed with ImmunoSEQ Analyzer and ImmunoSEQ Data Assistant, and V, D and J gene assignments followed IMGT definitions. Clonality, with values ranging from 0 to 1, was calculated as one minus the normalized Shannon entropy of productive rearrangement frequencies. Public clonotype analysis was restricted to overrepresented clonotypes comprising at least 0.05% of each patient's repertoire. Repertoires from approximately 12 age-matched healthy donors in immuneACCESS were used as clonality controls. The source is immuneACCESS, and TCRdb retained only in-frame sequences with V and J called. Part of the clones is not carried over; for the studies checked, unresolved V genes explain less than half of this, and the remainder is unexplained. The DNA gave D and trimming, while V, J and clone size come from that table. The sample includes roughly 250,000 clones, with around three quarters observed a single time. The ten largest account for 15% to 19% of the sample.

What the time point label conveys for this sample: roughly 25 months on ibrutinib. For TCR beta library preparation, about 2.2 micrograms of genomic DNA was extracted from cryopreserved PBMCs. Longitudinal blood samples from CLL patients receiving ibrutinib monotherapy were subjected to high-throughput TCR beta sequencing. The patients took part in an open-label, single-center phase 2 trial of ibrutinib monotherapy. The germline V gene sets CDR1 to SGHRS and CDR2 to YFSETQ. The CDR3 has 13 amino acids, counting the end cysteine and phenylalanine. Here the CDR3 DNA is all that survives: 39 bases in frame from base 1. V drops 3 bases and J drops 8 bases, leaving 14 bases in between.

This receptor chain uses TRBV5-1 and TRBJ2-5, with TRBD1 perhaps the D gene, on 7 matching bases. Sequenced here: PBMCs, sampled after 24 months of ibrutinib treatment. This receptor was obtained from a human donor with chronic lymphocytic leukemia. The bases are TGCGCCAGCAGCTCGCAGGGGGAGGAAACCCAGTACTTC. Its amino acids are CASSSQGEETQYF.